Each of the 21 T cell receptor beta chains below was sequenced from the same sample in a study of T cells expressing NK-cell markers. TCRdb re-called the 5' RACE reads; every CDR3 protein appears as one record, without DNA. The sample holds approximately 420,000 distinct CDR3 sequences. Source material: blood T cells: a sorted CD56 or NKG2C T cell subset, CD4+ or CD8+ T cells, or bulk PBMC T cells (not recorded which). The receptors were sampled from a woman aged 45-65 years in good health.

This chain uses TRBV20-1 with TRBJ2-3; TCRdb designates TRBD2, a call that cannot be tested without DNA. Germline V lookup: CDR1 DFQATT, CDR2 SNEGSKA (reference sequence). The CDR3 is 16 residues long. CDR3 sequence: CSATSTAGGPTDTQYF.

The CDR3 sequence is CASSYGTGNSGTSPDTQYF. The chain recombines TRBV7-8 with TRBJ2-3; TCRdb outputs TRBD1, but without DNA this stays unchecked. CDR3 length: 19 residues. Germline CDR1 reads SGHVS; CDR2 reads FQNEAQ.

This chain links TRBV5-1 with TRBJ1-4; TCRdb names TRBD1, which stays unverified in the absence of DNA. The CDR3 length is 16 residues. Germline CDR1 and CDR2: SGHRS and YFSETQ. CDR3: CASSLVGQGSGEKLFF.

The chain joins TRBV5-1 to TRBJ2-5; TCRdb indicates TRBD1, and absent DNA this call remains unverified. CDR3 length equals 15 residues. Germline values: CDR1 SGHRS, CDR2 YFSETQ. The CDR3 loop reads CASTPGGTGKETQYF.

CDR3 sequence reads: CASSYGRLTSTDTQYF. The rearrangement links TRBV6-5 to TRBJ2-3. Germline CDR1 reads MNHEY; CDR2 reads SVGAGI. The CDR3 spans 16 residues.

V is TRBV29-1 and J is TRBJ2-3. Germline V gives CDR1 SQVTM, CDR2 ANQGSEA. This CDR3 is built from 11 residues. The CDR3 region is CSVVHTNTQYF.

The J gene is TRBJ2-1, the V gene TRBV2; the D gene TCRdb calls, TRBD2, cannot be checked with no DNA. The germline V gene has CDR1 SNHLY and CDR2 FYNNEI. CDR3 length: 14 amino acids. CDR3 residues: CASRAQREINEQFF.

The chain recombines TRBV12-3 or TRBV12-4 with TRBJ2-1. The CDR3 is 15 residues long. CDR3 loop: CASSFSGGSYNEQFF.

This chain links TRBV28 with TRBJ2-7; TCRdb picks TRBD1, but there is no DNA to check that call. The CDR3 is made up of 15 amino acids. CDR1 and CDR2 from the germline V gene are MDHEN and SYDVKM. The CDR3 sequence: CASTLGGQGYYEQYF.

V gene TRBV20-1 combines with J gene TRBJ2-6; TCRdb selects TRBD2, and the lack of DNA leaves this call unchecked. The CDR3 covers 14 residues. Germline lookup yields CDR1 DFQATT and CDR2 SNEGSKA (reference sequence). This CDR3 reads CSASLTTGANVLTF.

J is TRBJ1-4 and V is TRBV3-1; without DNA, the TCRdb call of TRBD1 cannot be checked. The germline CDR1 and CDR2 sequences are LGHDT and YNNKEL (reference sequence). This CDR3 is 15 amino acids long. This chain's CDR3 is CASSPDTTRNEKLFF.

J is TRBJ2-1 and V is TRBV5-1; the TCRdb D gene call, TRBD1, has no DNA to confirm it. Germline CDR1 SGHRS, CDR2 YFSETQ. There are 15 residues in the CDR3. This CDR3 is CASSLVGTQYNEQFF.

This sequence joins TRBV28 and TRBJ2-5; the TCRdb call, TRBD2, lacks DNA for checking. The CDR3 runs to 13 residues. Looked up from germline, CDR1 is MDHEN and CDR2 is SYDVKM. CDR3 region: CASRLQGGETQYF.

This chain connects TRBV15 to TRBJ2-1; the TCRdb D gene call, TRBD2, has no DNA to confirm it. This CDR3 is 17 amino acids long. Per the germline V gene, CDR1 is LNHNV and CDR2 is YYDKDF (reference sequence). CDR3 loop: CATSRDTPGGSYNEQFF.

V is TRBV7-3 and J is TRBJ2-2; the D call from TCRdb, TRBD1, cannot be confirmed without DNA. Germline CDR1 is SGHTA and CDR2 is FQGTGA. The CDR3 loop spans 14 amino acids. The CDR3 sequence: CASSPGGRIGELFF.

The chain joins TRBV24-1 to TRBJ2-1. The CDR3 length is 15 residues. CDR1 is KGHDR, CDR2 SFDVKD, per germline. The CDR3 reads CATSDLLDPINEQFF.

The V call is TRBV12-3 or TRBV12-4, the J call TRBJ2-3; TCRdb's assignment of TRBD2 cannot be checked, as there is no DNA. There are 12 residues in the CDR3. CDR3: CASSSDYYTQYF.

The V gene is TRBV6-5, the J gene TRBJ2-1; the D gene TCRdb calls, TRBD2, cannot be checked with no DNA. The CDR3 covers 19 residues. Germline V gives CDR1 MNHEY, CDR2 SVGAGI. The chain's CDR3 is CASSYSTFGGRASYNEQFF.

This rearrangement joins TRBV7-2 to TRBJ2-5. Germline lookup yields CDR1 SGHTA and CDR2 FQGNSA. CDR3 length: 13 residues. CDR3 residues: CASSLRMRETQYF.

The V call is TRBV25-1, the J call TRBJ2-2; the D gene TCRdb calls, TRBD1, cannot be checked with no DNA. The CDR3 is 14 residues long. Looked up from germline, CDR1 is MGHDK and CDR2 is SYGVNS. CDR3 in amino acids: CASSRTGVTGELFF.

The chain combines TRBV11-3 with TRBJ2-1; without DNA, the TCRdb call of TRBD2 cannot be checked. The CDR3 sequence is 16 residues long. Germline CDR1 SGHNT, CDR2 YENEEA. The CDR3: CASSLDGSGNGDEQFF.